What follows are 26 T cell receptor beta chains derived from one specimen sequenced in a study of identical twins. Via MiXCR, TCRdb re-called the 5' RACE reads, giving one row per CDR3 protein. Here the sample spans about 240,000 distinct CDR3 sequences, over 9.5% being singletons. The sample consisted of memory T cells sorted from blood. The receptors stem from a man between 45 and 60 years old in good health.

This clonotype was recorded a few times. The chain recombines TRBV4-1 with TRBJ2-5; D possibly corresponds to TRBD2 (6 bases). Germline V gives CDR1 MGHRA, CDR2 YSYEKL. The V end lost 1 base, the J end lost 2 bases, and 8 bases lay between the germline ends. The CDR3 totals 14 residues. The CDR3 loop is CASSQADYQETQYF. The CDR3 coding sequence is TGCGCCAGCAGCCAAGCGGACTATCAAGAGACCCAGTACTTC.

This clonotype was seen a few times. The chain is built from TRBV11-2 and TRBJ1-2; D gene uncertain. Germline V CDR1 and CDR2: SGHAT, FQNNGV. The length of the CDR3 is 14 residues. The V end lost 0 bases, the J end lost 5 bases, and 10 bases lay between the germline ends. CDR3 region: CASSLDLRLYGYTF. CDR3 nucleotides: TGTGCCAGCAGCTTAGATCTCCGCCTTTATGGCTACACCTTC.

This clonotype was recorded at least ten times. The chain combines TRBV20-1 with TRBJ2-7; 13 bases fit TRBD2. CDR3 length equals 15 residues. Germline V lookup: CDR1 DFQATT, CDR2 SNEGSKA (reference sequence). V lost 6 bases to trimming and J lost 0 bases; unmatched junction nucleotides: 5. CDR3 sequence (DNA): TGCAGTGCCCCGGGACTAGCGGGGAGCTCCTACGAGCAGTACTTC. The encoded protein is CSAPGLAGSSYEQYF.

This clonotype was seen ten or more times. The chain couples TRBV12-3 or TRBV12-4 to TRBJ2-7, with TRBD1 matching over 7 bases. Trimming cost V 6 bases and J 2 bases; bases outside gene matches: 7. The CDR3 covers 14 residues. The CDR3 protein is CASRPGGSAYEQYF. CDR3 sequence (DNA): TGTGCCAGCAGGCCAGGGGGAAGCGCCTACGAGCAGTACTTC.

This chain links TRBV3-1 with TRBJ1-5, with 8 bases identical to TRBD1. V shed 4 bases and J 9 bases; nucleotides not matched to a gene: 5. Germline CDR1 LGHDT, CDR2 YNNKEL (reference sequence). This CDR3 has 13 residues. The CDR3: CASSPDRVGPQHF. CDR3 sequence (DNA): TGTGCCAGCAGCCCGGACAGGGTTGGGCCCCAGCATTTT.

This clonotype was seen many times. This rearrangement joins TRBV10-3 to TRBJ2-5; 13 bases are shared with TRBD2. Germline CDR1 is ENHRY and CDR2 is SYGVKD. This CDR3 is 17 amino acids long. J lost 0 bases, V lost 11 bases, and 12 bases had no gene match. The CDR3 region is CASRPELAGGHQETQYF. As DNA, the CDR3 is TGTGCCTCCCGACCCGAACTAGCGGGGGGGCACCAAGAGACCCAGTACTTC.

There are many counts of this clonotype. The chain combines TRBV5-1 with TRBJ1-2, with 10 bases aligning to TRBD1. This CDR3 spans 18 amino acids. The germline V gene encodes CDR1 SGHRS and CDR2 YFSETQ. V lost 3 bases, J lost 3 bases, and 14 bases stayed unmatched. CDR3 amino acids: CASSWRGRQGASHYGYTF. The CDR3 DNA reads TGCGCCAGCAGCTGGAGGGGACGACAGGGGGCAAGTCACTATGGCTACACCTTC.

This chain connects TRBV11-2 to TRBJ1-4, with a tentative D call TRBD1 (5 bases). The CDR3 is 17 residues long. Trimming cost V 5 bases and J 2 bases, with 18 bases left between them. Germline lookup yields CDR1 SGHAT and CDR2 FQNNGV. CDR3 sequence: CASSPLRGGTTNEKLFF. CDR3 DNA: TGTGCCAGCAGCCCACTCCGAGGAGGGACCACTAATGAAAAACTGTTTTTT.

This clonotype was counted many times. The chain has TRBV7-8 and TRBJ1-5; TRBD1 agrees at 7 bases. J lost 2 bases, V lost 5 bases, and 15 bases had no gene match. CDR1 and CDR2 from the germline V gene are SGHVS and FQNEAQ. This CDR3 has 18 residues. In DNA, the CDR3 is TGTGCCAGCAGCCCTCGATTTACACAGGGGCCGGGCAATCAGCCCCAGCATTTT. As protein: CASSPRFTQGPGNQPQHF.

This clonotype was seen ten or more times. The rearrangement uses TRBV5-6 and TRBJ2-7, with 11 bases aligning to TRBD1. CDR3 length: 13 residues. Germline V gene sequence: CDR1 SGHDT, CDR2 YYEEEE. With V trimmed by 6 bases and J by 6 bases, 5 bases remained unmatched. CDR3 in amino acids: CASTFGTGGEQYF. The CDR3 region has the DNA TGTGCCAGCACCTTCGGGACAGGGGGCGAGCAGTACTTC.

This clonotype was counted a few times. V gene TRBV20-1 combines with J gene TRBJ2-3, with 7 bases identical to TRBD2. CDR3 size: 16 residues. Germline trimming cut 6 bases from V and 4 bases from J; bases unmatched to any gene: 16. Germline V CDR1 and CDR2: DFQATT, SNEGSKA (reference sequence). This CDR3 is CSAVGLAVRRADTQYF. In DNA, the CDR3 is TGCAGTGCAGTTGGCCTAGCGGTCCGGAGGGCAGATACGCAGTATTTT.

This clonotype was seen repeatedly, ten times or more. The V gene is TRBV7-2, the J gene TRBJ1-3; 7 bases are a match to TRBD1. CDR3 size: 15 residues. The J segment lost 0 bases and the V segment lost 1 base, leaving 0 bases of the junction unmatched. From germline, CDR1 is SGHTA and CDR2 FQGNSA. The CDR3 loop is CASSLDRGSGNTIYF. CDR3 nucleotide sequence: TGTGCCAGCAGCTTAGACAGGGGCTCTGGAAACACCATATATTTT.

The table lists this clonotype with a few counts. In nucleotides, the CDR3 is TGTGCCAGCAGCCAAGATCTAAATAGCGGGGAGCTGTTTTTT. Amino acids: CASSQDLNSGELFF. The chain has TRBV4-2 and TRBJ2-2; D is unclear. Germline CDR1 LGHNA, CDR2 YNFKEQ. CDR3 length equals 14 residues. Trimming shortened V by 0 bases and J by 7 bases, and 9 bases separated the two germline ends.

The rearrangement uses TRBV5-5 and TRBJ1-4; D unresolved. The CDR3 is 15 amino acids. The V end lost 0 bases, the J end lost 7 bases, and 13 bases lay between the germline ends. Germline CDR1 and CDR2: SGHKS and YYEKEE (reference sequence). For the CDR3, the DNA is TGTGCCAGCAGCTTGGGTGGGAGGGTCGGTGAAAAACTGTTTTTT. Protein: CASSLGGRVGEKLFF. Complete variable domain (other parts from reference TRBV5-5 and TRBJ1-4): DAGVTQSPTHLIKTRGQQVTLRCSPISGHKSVSWYQQVLGQGPQFIFQYYEKEERGRGNFPDRFSARQFPNYSSELNVNALLLGDSALYLCASSLGGRVGEKLFFGSGTQLSVL.

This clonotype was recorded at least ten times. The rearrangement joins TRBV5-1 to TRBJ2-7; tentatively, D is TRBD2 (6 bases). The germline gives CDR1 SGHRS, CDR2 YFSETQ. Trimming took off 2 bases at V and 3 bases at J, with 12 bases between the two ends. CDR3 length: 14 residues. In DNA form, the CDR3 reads TGCGCCAGCAGCTTTCCCGGGAGAAGCTACGAGCAGTACTTC. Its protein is CASSFPGRSYEQYF.

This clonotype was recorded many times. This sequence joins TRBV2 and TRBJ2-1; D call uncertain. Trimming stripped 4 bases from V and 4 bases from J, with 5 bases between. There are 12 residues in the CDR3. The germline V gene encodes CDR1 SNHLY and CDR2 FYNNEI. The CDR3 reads CASSVEYNEQFF. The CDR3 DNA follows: TGTGCCAGCAGTGTGGAATACAATGAGCAGTTCTTC. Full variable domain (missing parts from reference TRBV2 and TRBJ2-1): EPEVTQTPSHQVTQMGQEVILRCVPISNHLYFYWYRQILGQKVEFLVSFYNNEISEKSEIFDDQFSVERPDGSNFTLKIRSTKLEDSAMYFCASSVEYNEQFFGPGTRLTVL.

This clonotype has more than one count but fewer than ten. CDR3 in DNA: TGTGCCAGCAGTCGGACAGGGAGGGGATCCGAGCAGTACTTC. Its translation is CASSRTGRGSEQYF. The chain has TRBV12-3 or TRBV12-4 and TRBJ2-7, with D possibly TRBD1 on 8 matching bases. The CDR3 runs to 14 residues. Trimming removed 5 bases at V and 6 bases at J, with 17 bases between.

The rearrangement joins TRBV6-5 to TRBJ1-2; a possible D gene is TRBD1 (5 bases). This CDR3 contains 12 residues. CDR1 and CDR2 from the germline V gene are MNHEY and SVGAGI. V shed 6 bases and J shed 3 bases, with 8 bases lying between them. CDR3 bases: TGTGCCAGCAGGCAGGGATACTATGGCTACACCTTC. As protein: CASRQGYYGYTF.

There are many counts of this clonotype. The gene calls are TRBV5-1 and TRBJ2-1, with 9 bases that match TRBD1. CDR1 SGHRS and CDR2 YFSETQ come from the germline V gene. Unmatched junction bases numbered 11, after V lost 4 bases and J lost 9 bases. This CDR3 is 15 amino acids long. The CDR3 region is CASSTGQGYDTEQFF. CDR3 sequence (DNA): TGCGCCAGCAGCACCGGACAGGGGTATGACACTGAGCAGTTCTTC. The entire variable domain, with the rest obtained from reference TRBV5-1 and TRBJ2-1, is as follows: KAGVTQTPRYLIKTRGQQVTLSCSPISGHRSVSWYQQTPGQGLQFLFEYFSETQRNKGNFPGRFSGRQFSNSRSEMNVSTLELGDSALYLCASSTGQGYDTEQFFGPGTRLTVL.

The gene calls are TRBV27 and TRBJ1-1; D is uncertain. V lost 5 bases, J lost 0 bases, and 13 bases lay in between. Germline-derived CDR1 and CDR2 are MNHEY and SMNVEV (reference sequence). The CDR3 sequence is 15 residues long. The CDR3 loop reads CASSPTTVLNTEAFF. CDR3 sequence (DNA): TGTGCCAGCAGTCCGACGACTGTATTGAACACTGAAGCTTTCTTT.

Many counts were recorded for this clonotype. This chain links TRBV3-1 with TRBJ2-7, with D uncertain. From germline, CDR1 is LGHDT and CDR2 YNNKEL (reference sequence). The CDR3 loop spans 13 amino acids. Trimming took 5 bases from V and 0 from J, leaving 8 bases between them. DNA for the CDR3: TGTGCCAGCAGCGATACTTCCTCCTACGAGCAGTACTTC. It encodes CASSDTSSYEQYF.

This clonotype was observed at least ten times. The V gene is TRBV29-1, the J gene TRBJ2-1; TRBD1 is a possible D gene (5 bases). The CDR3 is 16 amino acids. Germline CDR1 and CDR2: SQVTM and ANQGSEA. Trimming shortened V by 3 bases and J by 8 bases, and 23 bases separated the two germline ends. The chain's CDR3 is CSVDRESSGFMDEQFF. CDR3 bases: TGCAGCGTTGATAGAGAAAGTTCAGGGTTCATGGATGAGCAGTTCTTC.

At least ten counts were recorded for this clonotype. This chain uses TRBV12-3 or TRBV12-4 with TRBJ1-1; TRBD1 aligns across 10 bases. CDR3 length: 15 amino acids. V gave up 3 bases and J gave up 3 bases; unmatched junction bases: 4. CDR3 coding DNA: TGTGCCAGCAGTTTGGGGGACAGGGGATACACTGAAGCTTTCTTT. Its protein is CASSLGDRGYTEAFF.

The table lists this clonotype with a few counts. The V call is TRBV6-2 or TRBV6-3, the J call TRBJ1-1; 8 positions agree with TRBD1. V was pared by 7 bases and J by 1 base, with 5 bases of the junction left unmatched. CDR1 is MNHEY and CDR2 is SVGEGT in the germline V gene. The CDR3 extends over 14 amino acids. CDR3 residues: CASNPGTGNTEAFF. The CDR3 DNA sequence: TGTGCCAGCAACCCCGGGACAGGGAACACTGAAGCTTTCTTT.

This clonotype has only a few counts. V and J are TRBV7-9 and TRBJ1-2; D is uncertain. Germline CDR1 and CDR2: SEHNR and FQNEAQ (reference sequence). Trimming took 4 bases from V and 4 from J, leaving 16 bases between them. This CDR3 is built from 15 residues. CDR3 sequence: CASSSRRGEGYGYTF. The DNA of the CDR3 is TGTGCCAGCAGCTCACGGCGGGGTGAGGGCTATGGCTACACCTTC. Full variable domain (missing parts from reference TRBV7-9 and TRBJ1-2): DTGVSQNPRHKITKRGQNVTFRCDPISEHNRLYWYRQTLGQGPEFLTYFQNEAQLEKSRLLSDRFSAERPKGSFSTLEIQRTEQGDSAMYLCASSSRRGEGYGYTFGSGTRLTVV.

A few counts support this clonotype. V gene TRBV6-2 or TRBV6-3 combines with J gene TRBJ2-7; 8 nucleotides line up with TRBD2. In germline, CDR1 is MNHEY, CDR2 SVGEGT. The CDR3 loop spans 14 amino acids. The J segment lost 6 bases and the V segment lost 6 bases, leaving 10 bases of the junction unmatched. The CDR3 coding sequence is TGTGCCAGCAGGACCGGGACTAGTCTATTCGAGCAGTACTTC. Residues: CASRTGTSLFEQYF.